The clone carrying this T cell receptor (beta chain) was observed a few times. The record originates from a study of blood T cell repertoires in COVID-19. The method was immunoSEQ multiplex PCR; TCRdb's version includes in-frame clones alone and lacks a portion of them. Of about 310,000 clones listed, 85% were seen once; the top ten hold about 2%. This CDR3 is 16 amino acids long. V shed 6 bases and J shed 5 bases, with 22 bases lying between them. In germline, CDR1 is ENHRY, CDR2 SYGVKD. The rearrangement joins TRBV10-3 to TRBJ1-1, with a weak D call TRBD1 (5 bases). The sample consisted of PBMCs or T cells enriched from blood (not recorded which). The receptor was isolated from a woman under 40 who had been exposed to COVID-19. The CDR3 is CAISSSFAGVGTEAFF. The CDR3 nucleotides read TGTGCCATCAGCAGTAGTTTTGCGGGGGTAGGGACTGAAGCTTTCTTT.